Listed below are T cell receptor beta chains from one sample, sequenced in a study of technical replicates of blood from a few donors. Here immunoSEQ multiplex PCR was the method, and the copy in TCRdb shows in-frame clones only, minus some. The table lists 80,000 or so clones, approximately 94% of them singletons. The sample taken for sequencing was T cells isolated from PBMCs. These receptors all stem from a human donor in good health. CDR3s include the opening cysteine and the closing phenylalanine or tryptophan. The D gene is left open where the match is weak. Some rows have no size entry. The others give once, few or many, or a class for an expanded clone.

CDR3nt: TGCGCCAGCAGCGGTACCCTGGGCAGGCCGTTGGAAAAACTGTTTTTT
CDR3aa: CASSGTLGRPLEKLFF
v_gene: TRBV5-1
d_gene: .
len: 16
abundance: .
j_gene: TRBJ1-4

CDR3nt: TGTGCCTATCTCCGGGACAGGGGCCACGAGCAGTACTTC
CDR3aa: CAYLRDRGHEQYF
v_gene: TRBV30
d_gene: TRBD1
len: 13
abundance: .
j_gene: TRBJ2-7

CDR3nt: TGTGCCAGCAGCTTAGCGGGAGGGCCGGGCAATGAGCAGTTCTTC
CDR3aa: CASSLAGGPGNEQFF
v_gene: TRBV7-2
d_gene: TRBD2
len: 15
abundance: .
j_gene: TRBJ2-1

CDR3nt: TGTGCCAGCAGCCCTATCCCCGGGACAGGGTTCACTGAAGCTTTCTTT
CDR3aa: CASSPIPGTGFTEAFF
v_gene: TRBV7-7
d_gene: TRBD1
len: 16
abundance: .
j_gene: TRBJ1-1

CDR3nt: TGTGCCAGCAGCGAGGGACTTAAGAGGGCCGACCAAGAGACCCAGTACTTC
CDR3aa: CASSEGLKRADQETQYF
v_gene: TRBV9
d_gene: .
len: 17
abundance: .
j_gene: TRBJ2-5

CDR3nt: TGTGCCAGCAGCAAACAGGAGCCTGAGGGCTACACCTTC
CDR3aa: CASSKQEPEGYTF
v_gene: TRBV9
d_gene: .
len: 13
abundance: .
j_gene: TRBJ1-2

CDR3nt: TGCGCCAGCAGCTTGGAGCCTAACTCTAACTATGGCTACACCTTC
CDR3aa: CASSLEPNSNYGYTF
v_gene: TRBV5-1
d_gene: .
len: 15
abundance: .
j_gene: TRBJ1-2

CDR3nt: TGTGCCAGCAGCTTAGCTTCCGGGGAGCTGTTTTTT
CDR3aa: CASSLASGELFF
v_gene: TRBV11-3
d_gene: .
len: 12
abundance: .
j_gene: TRBJ2-2

CDR3nt: TGTGCCAGTAGTATGGGAGGGGGCACCGGGGAGCTGTTTTTT
CDR3aa: CASSMGGGTGELFF
v_gene: TRBV19
d_gene: .
len: 14
abundance: .
j_gene: TRBJ2-2

CDR3nt: TGCGCCAGCAGCCAATTTTCCAGGCTACAAGAGACCCAGTACTTC
CDR3aa: CASSQFSRLQETQYF
v_gene: TRBV4-1
d_gene: .
len: 15
abundance: .
j_gene: TRBJ2-5

CDR3nt: TGTGCCAGCATACGGAAGGGGGCCCTTGAAGCTTTCTTT
CDR3aa: CASIRKGALEAFF
v_gene: TRBV7-9
d_gene: TRBD1
len: 13
abundance: .
j_gene: TRBJ1-1

CDR3nt: TGTGCCAGCAGCCATCCCAGCACAGATACGCAGTATTTT
CDR3aa: CASSHPSTDTQYF
v_gene: TRBV7-6
d_gene: .
len: 13
abundance: .
j_gene: TRBJ2-3

CDR3nt: TGCGCCAGTACCCCCTCGGGCGGGAGGGCCTACAATGAGCAGTTCTTC
CDR3aa: CASTPSGGRAYNEQFF
v_gene: TRBV4-3
d_gene: TRBD2
len: 16
abundance: once
j_gene: TRBJ2-1

CDR3nt: TGTGCCATCAGTGAACCTAGCGGGTACGAGCAGTACTTC
CDR3aa: CAISEPSGYEQYF
v_gene: TRBV10-3
d_gene: TRBD2
len: 13
abundance: .
j_gene: TRBJ2-7

CDR3nt: TGTGCCAGCAGTTACGAATACAGGGAACTGAATGAAAAACTGTTTTTT
CDR3aa: CASSYEYRELNEKLFF
v_gene: TRBV6-6
d_gene: .
len: 16
abundance: once
j_gene: TRBJ1-4

CDR3nt: TGTGCCATCAGTCGGGACAGTCCCGCTCAGCCCCAGCATTTT
CDR3aa: CAISRDSPAQPQHF
v_gene: TRBV10-3
d_gene: TRBD1
len: 14
abundance: .
j_gene: TRBJ1-5

CDR3nt: TGTGCCAGTAGTATTCTTTATGAGGTTGGTACTGAAGCTTTCTTT
CDR3aa: CASSILYEVGTEAFF
v_gene: TRBV19
d_gene: .
len: 15
abundance: .
j_gene: TRBJ1-1

CDR3nt: TGTGCCAGCTCCGGTTCAGGGGGCATATGGGCTAACTATGGCTACACCTTC
CDR3aa: CASSGSGGIWANYGYTF
v_gene: TRBV11-1
d_gene: TRBD1
len: 17
abundance: .
j_gene: TRBJ1-2

CDR3nt: TGTGCCAGCAGCTCCCTAGGGACAGGGAGCTATGGCTACACCTTC
CDR3aa: CASSSLGTGSYGYTF
v_gene: TRBV11-3
d_gene: TRBD1
len: 15
abundance: .
j_gene: TRBJ1-2

CDR3nt: TGCGCCAGCAGCCCGGGACAGAATAGCAATCAGCCCCAGCATTTT
CDR3aa: CASSPGQNSNQPQHF
v_gene: TRBV4-1
d_gene: TRBD1
len: 15
abundance: .
j_gene: TRBJ1-5

CDR3nt: TGTGCCAGCAGAGCCGGGACAGGGGCGATCGGCTACACCTTC
CDR3aa: CASRAGTGAIGYTF
v_gene: TRBV28
d_gene: TRBD1
len: 14
abundance: .
j_gene: TRBJ1-2

CDR3nt: TGTGCCAGCAGCTTGGGACAGGGGGGTCAGCCCCAGCATTTT
CDR3aa: CASSLGQGGQPQHF
v_gene: TRBV7-9
d_gene: TRBD1
len: 14
abundance: .
j_gene: TRBJ1-5

CDR3nt: TGTGCCAGTAGTATAGGTGCTAGCGGGAGGACAGATACGCAGTATTTT
CDR3aa: CASSIGASGRTDTQYF
v_gene: TRBV19
d_gene: TRBD2
len: 16
abundance: .
j_gene: TRBJ2-3

CDR3nt: TGCGCCAGCAGCCTATTAGCGGGGTTCACAGATACGCAGTATTTT
CDR3aa: CASSLLAGFTDTQYF
v_gene: TRBV4-1
d_gene: TRBD2
len: 15
abundance: .
j_gene: TRBJ2-3

CDR3nt: TGTGCCAGCAGCCAAGATTCAGGGCCCGGGAATCAGCCCCAGCATTTT
CDR3aa: CASSQDSGPGNQPQHF
v_gene: TRBV4-2
d_gene: .
len: 16
abundance: once
j_gene: TRBJ1-5

CDR3nt: TGCAGCGTTGAAGGGAGAATGAACACTGAAGCTTTCTTT
CDR3aa: CSVEGRMNTEAFF
v_gene: TRBV29-1
d_gene: .
len: 13
abundance: .
j_gene: TRBJ1-1

CDR3nt: TGTGCCAGCAGCGTAGGGGGGGAGGGGCACTATGGCTACACCTTC
CDR3aa: CASSVGGEGHYGYTF
v_gene: TRBV9
d_gene: .
len: 15
abundance: .
j_gene: TRBJ1-2

CDR3nt: TGCAGCGTTGTCCGGGACACCCTTTCTAATGAAAAACTGTTTTTT
CDR3aa: CSVVRDTLSNEKLFF
v_gene: TRBV29-1
d_gene: .
len: 15
abundance: .
j_gene: TRBJ1-4

CDR3nt: TGTGCCATCAGGGAACAGGGGGCAGGGGCTGAAGCTTTCTTT
CDR3aa: CAIREQGAGAEAFF
v_gene: TRBV10-3
d_gene: TRBD1
len: 14
abundance: .
j_gene: TRBJ1-1

CDR3nt: TGCAGTGTAAGGGAGACCGGGGAGCTGTTTTTT
CDR3aa: CSVRETGELFF
v_gene: TRBV20-1
d_gene: .
len: 11
abundance: .
j_gene: TRBJ2-2

CDR3nt: TGTGCCAGCAGCTTGAGACAGGGGCTATACGAGCAGTACTTC
CDR3aa: CASSLRQGLYEQYF
v_gene: TRBV5-4
d_gene: TRBD1
len: 14
abundance: .
j_gene: TRBJ2-7

CDR3nt: TGTGCCAGCAGCTTAGTGGGGGAGGGAACAGATACGCAGTATTTT
CDR3aa: CASSLVGEGTDTQYF
v_gene: TRBV11-1
d_gene: TRBD2
len: 15
abundance: .
j_gene: TRBJ2-3

CDR3nt: TGTGCCAGCAGTGAATTCAATACTGAAGCTTTCTTT
CDR3aa: CASSEFNTEAFF
v_gene: TRBV6-1
d_gene: .
len: 12
abundance: .
j_gene: TRBJ1-1

CDR3nt: TGTGCCATCAGTGAGGAATCCGAGGGCAAGGGAAATGAGCAGTTCTTC
CDR3aa: CAISEESEGKGNEQFF
v_gene: TRBV10-3
d_gene: .
len: 16
abundance: .
j_gene: TRBJ2-1

CDR3nt: TGCAGCGTTACCCGATCGCTGACAGGGGGGTCCTACGAGCAGTACTTC
CDR3aa: CSVTRSLTGGSYEQYF
v_gene: TRBV29-1
d_gene: TRBD1
len: 16
abundance: .
j_gene: TRBJ2-7

CDR3nt: TGTGCCATCAGTACAGGGGGAGTTGGACTAGCGGTCCCCAGGGGGGACAATGAGCAGTTCTTC
CDR3aa: CAISTGGVGLAVPRGDNEQFF
v_gene: TRBV10-3
d_gene: TRBD2
len: 21
abundance: .
j_gene: TRBJ2-1

CDR3nt: TGCGCCAGCAGCACGGATACAGGGATGAACACTGAAGCTTTCTTT
CDR3aa: CASSTDTGMNTEAFF
v_gene: TRBV5-1
d_gene: .
len: 15
abundance: .
j_gene: TRBJ1-1

CDR3nt: TGTGCCAGCAGTTTAGCGGGAAGAGGTCAGCCCCAGCATTTT
CDR3aa: CASSLAGRGQPQHF
v_gene: TRBV27
d_gene: .
len: 14
abundance: once
j_gene: TRBJ1-5

CDR3nt: TGCGCCAGCAGCCAAGCAGGGGGTGGCACTGAAGCTTTCTTT
CDR3aa: CASSQAGGGTEAFF
v_gene: TRBV4-3
d_gene: TRBD1
len: 14
abundance: .
j_gene: TRBJ1-1

CDR3nt: TGTGCCAGCAGTTACGGACTTTCCACCGGGGAGCTGTTTTTT
CDR3aa: CASSYGLSTGELFF
v_gene: TRBV6-5
d_gene: .
len: 14
abundance: once
j_gene: TRBJ2-2

CDR3nt: TGTGCCATCAGTGAAGGGACAGGGGGCACAGAAAAACTGTTTTTT
CDR3aa: CAISEGTGGTEKLFF
v_gene: TRBV10-3
d_gene: TRBD1
len: 15
abundance: .
j_gene: TRBJ1-4

CDR3nt: TGTGCCAGCAGTGTTGGTACTAGCGGGACCCCAGATACGCAGTATTTT
CDR3aa: CASSVGTSGTPDTQYF
v_gene: TRBV6-4
d_gene: TRBD2
len: 16
abundance: .
j_gene: TRBJ2-3

CDR3nt: TGTGCCAGCAGTACCCGGACAGGAAAGGGGTATGGCTACACCTTC
CDR3aa: CASSTRTGKGYGYTF
v_gene: TRBV27
d_gene: TRBD1
len: 15
abundance: .
j_gene: TRBJ1-2

CDR3nt: TGTGCCAGCAGCTTAGCACTAGCGGGGGGGACCTCCTACAATGAGCAGTTCTTC
CDR3aa: CASSLALAGGTSYNEQFF
v_gene: TRBV7-6
d_gene: TRBD2
len: 18
abundance: .
j_gene: TRBJ2-1

CDR3nt: TGTGCCAGCAGAACCCTAAAGAGCAATCAGCCCCAGCATTTT
CDR3aa: CASRTLKSNQPQHF
v_gene: TRBV6-5
d_gene: .
len: 14
abundance: .
j_gene: TRBJ1-5

CDR3nt: TGTGCCAGCAGTCCTACTCCACTAGCGGGCCGGGGGGAGCAGTACTTC
CDR3aa: CASSPTPLAGRGEQYF
v_gene: TRBV27
d_gene: TRBD2
len: 16
abundance: .
j_gene: TRBJ2-7

CDR3nt: TGTGCCAGCAGCTTAGCCCCTGCGGGACTAGGAGGGAATGAGCAGTTCTTC
CDR3aa: CASSLAPAGLGGNEQFF
v_gene: TRBV11-2
d_gene: TRBD2
len: 17
abundance: .
j_gene: TRBJ2-1

CDR3nt: TGTGCCAGCAGTGAATATATGCAGAGCAGGGGCGCTTTCTTT
CDR3aa: CASSEYMQSRGAFF
v_gene: TRBV25-1
d_gene: .
len: 14
abundance: .
j_gene: TRBJ1-1

CDR3nt: TGTGCCAGCAGTGAGGCGAGGGTTTCGGTAGGGCTGACAGATACGCAGTATTTT
CDR3aa: CASSEARVSVGLTDTQYF
v_gene: TRBV6-1
d_gene: .
len: 18
abundance: .
j_gene: TRBJ2-3

CDR3nt: TGTGCCAGCAGCGTAAGCGGGGCCAACAATGAGCAGTTCTTC
CDR3aa: CASSVSGANNEQFF
v_gene: TRBV9
d_gene: TRBD2
len: 14
abundance: .
j_gene: TRBJ2-1

CDR3nt: TGTGCCAGCAGTGGGGGGCGGTTTGGGAACACTGAAGCTTTCTTT
CDR3aa: CASSGGRFGNTEAFF
v_gene: TRBV2
d_gene: .
len: 15
abundance: .
j_gene: TRBJ1-1

CDR3nt: TGTGCCAGCAGTCTATCTTACAGGGAACTAAACTATGGCTACACCTTC
CDR3aa: CASSLSYRELNYGYTF
v_gene: TRBV27
d_gene: .
len: 16
abundance: .
j_gene: TRBJ1-2

CDR3nt: TGTGCCTGGAGCCAGGGGATCTACAATGAGCAGTTCTTC
CDR3aa: CAWSQGIYNEQFF
v_gene: TRBV30
d_gene: .
len: 13
abundance: .
j_gene: TRBJ2-1

CDR3nt: TGTGCCAGCAGCTTAGCGCAGGTAAATGAGCAGTTCTTC
CDR3aa: CASSLAQVNEQFF
v_gene: TRBV13
d_gene: .
len: 13
abundance: .
j_gene: TRBJ2-1

CDR3nt: TGTGCCAGCAGCGTAGATCCAGGAATGGCTAACGAGCAGTACTTC
CDR3aa: CASSVDPGMANEQYF
v_gene: TRBV9
d_gene: .
len: 15
abundance: .
j_gene: TRBJ2-7

CDR3nt: TGTGCCAGCAGCCCAGGGGGCAGGAACACTGAAGCTTTCTTT
CDR3aa: CASSPGGRNTEAFF
v_gene: TRBV7-2
d_gene: TRBD1
len: 14
abundance: .
j_gene: TRBJ1-1

CDR3nt: TGTGCCAGCAGCCCTAAGAGAACTGGGGCCAACGTCCTGACTTTC
CDR3aa: CASSPKRTGANVLTF
v_gene: TRBV7-2
d_gene: .
len: 15
abundance: .
j_gene: TRBJ2-6

CDR3nt: TGCGCCAGCAGCTTGTATGGACTATTAAGAGAGACCCAGTACTTC
CDR3aa: CASSLYGLLRETQYF
v_gene: TRBV5-1
d_gene: .
len: 15
abundance: .
j_gene: TRBJ2-5

CDR3nt: TGTGCCAGCGGTGACAGGGTTGGTTGGCAGCCCCAGCATTTT
CDR3aa: CASGDRVGWQPQHF
v_gene: TRBV21-1
d_gene: .
len: 14
abundance: .
j_gene: TRBJ1-5

CDR3nt: TGCGCCAGCAGCCCGAAACCGGGACTAGCGGCCCACGAGCAGTACTTC
CDR3aa: CASSPKPGLAAHEQYF
v_gene: TRBV4-1
d_gene: TRBD2
len: 16
abundance: .
j_gene: TRBJ2-7